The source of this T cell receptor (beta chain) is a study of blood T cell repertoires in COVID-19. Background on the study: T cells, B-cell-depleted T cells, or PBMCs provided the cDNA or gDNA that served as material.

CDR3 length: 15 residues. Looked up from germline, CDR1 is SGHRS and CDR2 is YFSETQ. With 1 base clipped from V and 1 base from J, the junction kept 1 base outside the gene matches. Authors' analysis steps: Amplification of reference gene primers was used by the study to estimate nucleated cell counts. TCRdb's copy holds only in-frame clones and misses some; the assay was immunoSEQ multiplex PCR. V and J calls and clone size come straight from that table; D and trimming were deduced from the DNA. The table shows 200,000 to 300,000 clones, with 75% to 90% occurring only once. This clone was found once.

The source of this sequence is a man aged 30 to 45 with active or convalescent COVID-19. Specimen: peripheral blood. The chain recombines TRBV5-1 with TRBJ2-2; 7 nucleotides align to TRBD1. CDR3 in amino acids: CASSLRGQNTGELFF. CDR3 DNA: TGCGCCAGCAGCTTGAGGGGGCAGAACACCGGGGAGCTGTTTTTT.